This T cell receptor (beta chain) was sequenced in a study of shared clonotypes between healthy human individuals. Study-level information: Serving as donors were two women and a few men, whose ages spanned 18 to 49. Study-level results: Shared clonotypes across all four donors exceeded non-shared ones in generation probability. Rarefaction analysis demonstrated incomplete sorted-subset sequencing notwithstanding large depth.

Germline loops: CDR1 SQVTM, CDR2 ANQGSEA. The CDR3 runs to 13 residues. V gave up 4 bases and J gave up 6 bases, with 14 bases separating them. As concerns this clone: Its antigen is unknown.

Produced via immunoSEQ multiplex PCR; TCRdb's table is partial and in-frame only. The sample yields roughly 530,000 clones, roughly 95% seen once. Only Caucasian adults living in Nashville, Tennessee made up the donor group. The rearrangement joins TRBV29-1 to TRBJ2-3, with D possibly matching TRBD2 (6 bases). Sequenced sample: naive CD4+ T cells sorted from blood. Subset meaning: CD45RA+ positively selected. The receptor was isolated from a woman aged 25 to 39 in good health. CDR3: CSVGLETWDTQYF. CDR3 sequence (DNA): TGCAGCGTTGGACTAGAGACCTGGGATACGCAGTATTTT.